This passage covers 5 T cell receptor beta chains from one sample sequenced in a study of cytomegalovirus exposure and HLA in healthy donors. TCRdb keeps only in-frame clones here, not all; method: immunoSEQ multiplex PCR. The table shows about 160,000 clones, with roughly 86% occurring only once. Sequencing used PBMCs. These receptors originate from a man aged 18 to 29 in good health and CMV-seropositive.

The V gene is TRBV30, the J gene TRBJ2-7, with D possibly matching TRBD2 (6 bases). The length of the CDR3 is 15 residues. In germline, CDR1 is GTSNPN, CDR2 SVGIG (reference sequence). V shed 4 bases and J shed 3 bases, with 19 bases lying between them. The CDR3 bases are TGTGCCTGGATGCTCGGCGGGGCCGGATTCTACGAGCAGTACTTC. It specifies CAWMLGGAGFYEQYF.

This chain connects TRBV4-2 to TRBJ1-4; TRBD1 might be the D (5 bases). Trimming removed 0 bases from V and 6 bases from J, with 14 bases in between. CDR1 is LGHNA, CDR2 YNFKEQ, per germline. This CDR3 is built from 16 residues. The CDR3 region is CASSQDVIGAHEKLFF. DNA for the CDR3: TGTGCCAGCAGCCAAGATGTGATAGGGGCCCATGAAAAACTGTTTTTT.

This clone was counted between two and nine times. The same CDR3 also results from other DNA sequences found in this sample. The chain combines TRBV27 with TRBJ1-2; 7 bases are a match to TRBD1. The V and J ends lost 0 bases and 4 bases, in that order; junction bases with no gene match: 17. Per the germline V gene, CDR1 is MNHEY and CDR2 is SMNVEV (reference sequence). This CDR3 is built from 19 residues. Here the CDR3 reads CASSLSGTASRSVAYGYTF. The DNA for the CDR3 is TGTGCCAGCAGTTTATCGGGGACAGCCAGCCGTTCGGTTGCCTATGGCTACACCTTC.

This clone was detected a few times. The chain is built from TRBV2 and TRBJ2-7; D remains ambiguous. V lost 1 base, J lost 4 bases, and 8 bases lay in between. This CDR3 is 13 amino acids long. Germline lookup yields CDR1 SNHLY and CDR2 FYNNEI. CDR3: CASSEGEPYEQYF. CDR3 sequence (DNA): TGTGCCAGCAGTGAAGGTGAGCCTTACGAGCAGTACTTC.

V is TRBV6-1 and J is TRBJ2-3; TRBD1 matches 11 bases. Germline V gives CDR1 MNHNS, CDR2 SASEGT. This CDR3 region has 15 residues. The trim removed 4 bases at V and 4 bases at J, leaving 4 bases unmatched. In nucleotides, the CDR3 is TGTGCCAGCAGTGCCGGGACAGGGGGTGCAGATACGCAGTATTTT. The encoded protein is CASSAGTGGADTQYF.